Sequencing of this TCR beta chain was carried out in a study of blood T cell repertoires in COVID-19. The germline V gene has CDR1 SGHDN and CDR2 FVKESK. The V gene lost 0 bases and the J gene lost 1 base, with 7 bases spanning the gap. The CDR3 covers 15 residues. TCRdb keeps only in-frame clones here, not all; method: immunoSEQ multiplex PCR. The table has about 9,200 clones, about 80% seen once; the top ten hold roughly 7.3%. Specimen: peripheral blood. The receptor comes from a man in his 70s with active COVID-19. This chain joins TRBV14 and TRBJ2-1; D possibly corresponds to TRBD2 (6 bases). CDR3 nucleotide sequence: TGTGCCAGCAGCCAAGAACGGGGGTCCTACAATGAGCAGTTCTTC. Amino acid sequence: CASSQERGSYNEQFF.